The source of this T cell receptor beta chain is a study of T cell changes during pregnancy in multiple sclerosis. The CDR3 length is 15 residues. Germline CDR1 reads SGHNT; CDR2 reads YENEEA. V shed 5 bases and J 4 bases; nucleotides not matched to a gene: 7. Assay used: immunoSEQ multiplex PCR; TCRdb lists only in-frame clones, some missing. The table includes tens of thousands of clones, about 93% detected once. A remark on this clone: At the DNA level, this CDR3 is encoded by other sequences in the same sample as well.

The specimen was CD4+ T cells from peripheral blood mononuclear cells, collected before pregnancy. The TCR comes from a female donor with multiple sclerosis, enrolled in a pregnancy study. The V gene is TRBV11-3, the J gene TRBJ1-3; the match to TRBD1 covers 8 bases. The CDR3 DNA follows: TGTGCCAGCAGCCCCGGACAGGGACCCGGAAACACCATATATTTT. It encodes CASSPGQGPGNTIYF.